The 28 T cell receptor beta chains presented below share a single source sample, sequenced in a study of Graves' ophthalmopathy and Graves' hyperthyroidism. RNA transcripts were the source from which TCR beta CDR3 regions were amplified. HTBI primers served in a first-round RT-PCR, which a second-round multiplex PCR followed. TCRdb itself ran the multiplex PCR reads through MiXCR, one entry per CDR3 protein. Of roughly 1.1 million distinct CDR3 sequences listed, about 38% were seen once; the top ten hold 8.5% to 14%. Sequencing was done on a sample of peripheral blood or thyroid tissue (not recorded which). These receptors were taken from an adult man with Graves' hyperthyroidism.

In regard to this clonotype: This may be a read error, as it is one base from a much larger clone. The rearrangement links TRBV29-1 to TRBJ2-6; 9 nucleotides align to TRBD1. The V gene end was trimmed by 5 bases and the J gene end by 3 bases; junction bases not matched to a gene: 11. This CDR3 is 17 amino acids long. CDR1 is SQVTM and CDR2 is ANQGSEA in the germline V gene. Here the CDR3 DNA reads TGCAGCGTTCCCGGGACAGGGCAAAGCTGTGGGGCCAACGTCCTGACTTTC. Its translation: CSVPGTGQSCGANVLTF.

At least ten counts were recorded for this clonotype. The chain joins TRBV6-5 to TRBJ1-2; D is unresolved. The CDR3 sequence is 11 residues long. CDR1 and CDR2 (germline): MNHEY, SVGAGI. The V end lost 5 bases, the J end lost 8 bases, and 9 bases lay between the germline ends. CDR3 loop: CASSDLGGYTF. CDR3 DNA: TGTGCCAGCAGTGACTTGGGGGGCTACACCTTC.

In its sample, this clonotype was seen many times. This rearrangement joins TRBV7-2 to TRBJ2-7; D gene unclear. The CDR3 has 12 amino acids. V lost 1 base, J lost 5 bases, and 6 bases lay in between. Germline loops: CDR1 SGHTA, CDR2 FQGNSA. The CDR3 protein is CASSLGADEQYF. The DNA for the CDR3 is TGTGCCAGCAGCTTAGGGGCGGACGAGCAGTACTTC.

The chain couples TRBV7-9 to TRBJ1-2, with TRBD1 as a possible D gene (5 bases). This CDR3 comprises 15 residues. With 2 bases removed from V and 7 bases from J, the gap between germline ends came to 17 bases. CDR1 and CDR2 (germline): SEHNR, FQNEAQ (reference sequence). In nucleotides, the CDR3 is TGTGCCAGCAGCTTACCAGGTAACGGGGCTGCTGGCTACACCTTC. It codes for CASSLPGNGAAGYTF.

This chain uses TRBV7-8 with TRBJ2-7; D is undetermined. V lost 0 bases and J lost 6, with 9 bases in between. Germline assignment: CDR1 SGHVS and CDR2 FQNEAQ. This CDR3 region has 13 residues. The CDR3 DNA sequence: TGTGCCAGCAGCTTAGCACTACCGATCGAGCAGTACTTC. Protein product: CASSLALPIEQYF. The complete variable domain, with remaining parts taken from reference TRBV7-8 and TRBJ2-7, reads GAGVSQSPRYKVAKRGQDVALRCDPISGHVSLFWYQQALGQGPEFLTYFQNEAQLDKSGLPSDRFFAERPEGSVSTLKIQRTQQEDSAVYLCASSLALPIEQYFGPGTRLTVT.

There are many counts of this clonotype. The chain is built from TRBV12-3 or TRBV12-4 and TRBJ2-7, with 9 bases matching TRBD1. The junction had 12 bases not matched to a gene; V was cut back by 5 bases and J by 7 bases. This CDR3 is built from 15 residues. CDR3 protein: CASSPQAGTGREQYF. As DNA, the CDR3 is TGTGCCAGCAGTCCCCAGGCAGGGACAGGGAGGGAGCAGTACTTC.

The V gene is TRBV19, the J gene TRBJ1-1; TRBD1 matches at 9 bases. Germline CDR1 reads LNHDA; CDR2 reads SQIVND (reference sequence). This CDR3 is 16 amino acids long. V lost 4 bases to trimming and J lost 5 bases; unmatched junction nucleotides: 11. CDR3 sequence: CASSTARDRELTEAFF. The CDR3, as DNA: TGTGCCAGTAGTACGGCCCGGGACAGGGAGTTGACTGAAGCTTTCTTT.

As to this clonotype: At one end, the junction sequence differs from germline, possibly due to a read error. This sequence joins TRBV25-1 and TRBJ2-7, with D perhaps TRBD2 (5 bases). Germline CDR1 is MGHDK and CDR2 is SYGVNS. CDR3 length: 12 amino acids. In nucleotides, the CDR3 is TGTGCCAGCAGTCTGCCGGATTGGGAGCGAGACTTC. This codes for CASSLPDWERDF.

The chain combines TRBV7-9 with TRBJ1-1; 11 nucleotides align to TRBD1. The CDR3 has 18 amino acids. Germline V CDR1 and CDR2: SEHNR, FQNEAQ (reference sequence). V lost 0 bases to trimming and J lost 1 base; unmatched junction nucleotides: 7. CDR3 sequence reads: CASSLAAGTGGRNTEAFF. CDR3 bases: TGTGCCAGCAGCTTAGCCGCGGGGACAGGGGGTAGGAACACTGAAGCTTTCTTT.

The CDR3 region has the DNA TGTGCCAGCAGTGACGGACAGGGGGCTACGTATAATTCACCCCTCCACTTT. Its protein product is CASSDGQGATYNSPLHF. The chain recombines TRBV25-1 with TRBJ1-6; 11 nucleotides match TRBD1. The CDR3 consists of 17 residues. Germline CDR1 MGHDK, CDR2 SYGVNS. J gave up 4 bases and V 3 bases, and 5 bases lay outside the gene matches.

The chain couples TRBV24-1 to TRBJ2-5; D might be TRBD2 (6 bases). The CDR3 covers 14 residues. The ends were cut back, 10 bases at V and 2 bases at J, with 16 bases in the middle. Germline V gene lookup returns CDR1 KGHDR and CDR2 SFDVKD. This CDR3 reads CATGGLRQQETQYF. The CDR3 bases are TGTGCCACGGGGGGACTTCGGCAACAAGAGACCCAGTACTTC.

A remark on this clonotype: Mismatch with germline at one junction end may stem from a read error. The gene calls are TRBV5-1 and TRBJ2-5; TRBD2 matches 12 bases. Germline assignment: CDR1 SGHRS and CDR2 YFSETQ. The CDR3 extends over 12 amino acids. CDR3 residues: CASSQGLAGTRF. The CDR3 region has the DNA TGCGCCAGCAGCCAGGGACTAGCGGGCACCCGATTC.

This clonotype was seen many times. The chain has TRBV25-1 and TRBJ1-2; D unclear. The CDR3 length is 14 residues. V lost 0 bases and J lost 8, with 13 bases in between. Germline CDR1 is MGHDK and CDR2 is SYGVNS. CDR3 in amino acids: CASSEYRGDRGYTF. In nucleotides, the CDR3 is TGTGCCAGCAGTGAATACAGAGGAGATAGAGGCTACACCTTC.

The chain joins TRBV5-1 to TRBJ2-7; TRBD1 might be the D (6 bases). Germline lookup yields CDR1 SGHRS and CDR2 YFSETQ. This CDR3 has 15 residues. Trimming pared 3 bases from V and 0 bases from J, leaving 13 bases between. CDR3 DNA: TGCGCCAGCAGCTGGCGAACAGGGTTCTCCTACGAGCAGTACTTC. This codes for CASSWRTGFSYEQYF. The full variable domain, in which reference TRBV5-1 and TRBJ2-7 provide the parts outside the CDR3, is KAGVTQTPRYLIKTRGQQVTLSCSPISGHRSVSWYQQTPGQGLQFLFEYFSETQRNKGNFPGRFSGRQFSNSRSEMNVSTLELGDSALYLCASSWRTGFSYEQYFGPGTRLTVT.

As regards this clonotype: The junction shows a germline mismatch at one end, possibly a read error. The rearrangement uses TRBV7-9 and TRBJ1-4, with D possibly matching TRBD1 (6 bases). CDR3 length: 16 residues. Germline CDR1 reads SEHNR; CDR2 reads FQNEAQ (reference sequence). In nucleotides, the CDR3 is TGTGCCGGCAGCCCGCAGGGGAGGTTGTCTAATGAAAAACTGTTTTTT. Residues: CAGSPQGRLSNEKLFF. The full variable domain, its missing parts supplied by reference TRBV7-9 and TRBJ1-4, is DTGVSQNPRHKITKRGQNVTFRCDPISEHNRLYWYRQTLGQGPEFLTYFQNEAQLEKSRLLSDRFSAERPKGSFSTLEIQRTEQGDSAMYLCAGSPQGRLSNEKLFFGSGTQLSVL.

The chain has TRBV19 and TRBJ1-5; no clear D gene. Germline-derived CDR1 and CDR2 are LNHDA and SQIVND (reference sequence). Trimming removed 4 bases from V and 4 bases from J, with 11 bases in between. The CDR3 sequence is 14 residues long. This CDR3 is CASSTLQINQPQHF. For the CDR3, the DNA is TGTGCCAGTAGTACCCTGCAGATTAATCAGCCCCAGCATTTT.

The chain has TRBV30 and TRBJ2-7; 12 bases map to TRBD2. Unmatched junction bases numbered 6, after V lost 0 bases and J lost 6 bases. The CDR3 is made up of 15 amino acids. Per germline, CDR1 GTSNPN and CDR2 SVGIG (reference sequence). CDR3 DNA sequence: TGTGCCTGGAGTGTACAACTAGCGGGGGGCGGCGAGCAGTACTTC. Translation gives CAWSVQLAGGGEQYF.

Many counts were recorded for this clonotype. V and J are TRBV7-9 and TRBJ1-5; D is uncertain. This CDR3 is 20 amino acids long. Per the germline V gene, CDR1 is SEHNR and CDR2 is FQNEAQ (reference sequence). The germline V and J ends were trimmed by 5 bases and 5 bases, with 31 bases remaining between them. The CDR3 spells CASSPLPPRWAGSRDQPQHF. The CDR3 DNA sequence: TGTGCCAGCAGCCCTCTCCCCCCTAGGTGGGCAGGAAGTAGAGATCAGCCCCAGCATTTT. Full variable domain (missing parts from reference TRBV7-9 and TRBJ1-5): DTGVSQNPRHKITKRGQNVTFRCDPISEHNRLYWYRQTLGQGPEFLTYFQNEAQLEKSRLLSDRFSAERPKGSFSTLEIQRTEQGDSAMYLCASSPLPPRWAGSRDQPQHFGDGTRLSIL.

This clonotype has more than one count but fewer than ten. This chain connects TRBV6-2 or TRBV6-3 to TRBJ1-1; D not resolved. Germline V gene sequence: CDR1 MNHEY, CDR2 SVGEGT. There are 12 residues in the CDR3. The V end lost 7 bases, the J end lost 7 bases, and 13 bases lay between the germline ends. The CDR3 sequence: CASNHPVREAFF. CDR3 DNA sequence: TGTGCCAGCAATCATCCTGTTCGTGAAGCTTTCTTT.

In this sample, this clonotype turned up a few times. The J gene is TRBJ2-7, the V gene TRBV5-1; 8 nucleotides match TRBD2. From germline, CDR1 is SGHRS and CDR2 YFSETQ. J gave up 3 bases and V 4 bases, and 15 bases lay outside the gene matches. The CDR3 loop spans 17 amino acids. This chain's CDR3 is CASSPPGLAGPIYEQYF. CDR3 in DNA: TGCGCCAGCAGCCCTCCAGGACTAGCAGGACCCATCTACGAGCAGTACTTC.

The chain uses TRBV29-1 and TRBJ2-6; D call uncertain. This CDR3 spans 13 amino acids. V was shortened by 8 bases and J by 0 bases, with 8 bases between the two germline ends. Germline assignment: CDR1 SQVTM and CDR2 ANQGSEA. CDR3 bases: TGCAGCTCTTCGGGCTCTGGGGCCAACGTCCTGACTTTC. It encodes CSSSGSGANVLTF.

In its sample, this clonotype was seen many times. The genes are TRBV9 and TRBJ1-2; 7 nucleotides line up with TRBD1. With 1 base clipped from V and 0 bases from J, the junction kept 3 bases outside the gene matches. Germline CDR1 SGDLS, CDR2 YYNGEE. This CDR3 comprises 15 residues. The CDR3 DNA reads TGTGCCAGCAGCGTATGGGACAGATCTAACTATGGCTACACCTTC. It yields the protein CASSVWDRSNYGYTF.

V and J are TRBV25-1 and TRBJ1-5; D possibly corresponds to TRBD1 (5 bases). V shed 3 bases and J shed 6 bases, with 12 bases lying between them. The germline V gene encodes CDR1 MGHDK and CDR2 SYGVNS. This CDR3 spans 14 amino acids. In nucleotides, the CDR3 is TGTGCCAGCAGTGAGGTGGGGGTCGGTCAGCCCCAGCATTTT. Residues: CASSEVGVGQPQHF.

The chain recombines TRBV6-1 with TRBJ2-7; possibly TRBD1 or TRBD2 for D (8 bases each). The germline V gene encodes CDR1 MNHNS and CDR2 SASEGT. The CDR3 is 16 residues long. V lost 10 bases to trimming and J lost 3 bases, with 25 bases between them. The CDR3 sequence: CAISDSGSGTGYEQYF. CDR3 nucleotide sequence: TGTGCCATCAGCGACTCAGGTAGCGGGACAGGCTACGAGCAGTACTTC.

This clonotype showed up many times. One junction end does not reproduce the germline sequence, and a read error may be involved. This sequence joins TRBV10-1 and TRBJ2-5; the D is unclear. The CDR3 length is 13 residues. Germline CDR1 WNHNN, CDR2 SYGVQD (reference sequence). The DNA for the CDR3 is TGCACCAGCAGTTCGGGTTGGAAAGAGACCCAGTACTTC. It yields the protein CTSSSGWKETQYF.

In its sample, this clonotype was seen once. This chain uses TRBV7-9 with TRBJ1-4; 11 bases line up with TRBD1. The V and J ends lost 5 bases and 8 bases, in that order; junction bases with no gene match: 7. The germline CDR1 and CDR2 sequences are SEHNR and FQNEAQ (reference sequence). The CDR3 length is 15 residues. CDR3 DNA sequence: TGTGCCAGCAGCCTATGGACAGGGGGCCAGGAAAAACTGTTTTTT. It yields the protein CASSLWTGGQEKLFF.

This clonotype has just a few counts. The chain employs TRBV15 and TRBJ2-7; tentative D call: TRBD2 (5 bases). V was shortened by 0 bases and J by 3 bases, with 15 bases between the two germline ends. The V gene's germline CDR1 is LNHNV and CDR2 YYDKDF (reference sequence). The CDR3 loop spans 16 amino acids. This CDR3 is CATSRETTRRRYEQYF. CDR3 sequence (DNA): TGTGCCACCAGCAGAGAAACTACCCGGAGGCGCTACGAGCAGTACTTC.

This chain uses TRBV28 with TRBJ1-5; D not resolved. From germline, CDR1 is MDHEN and CDR2 SYDVKM. The CDR3 has 13 amino acids. Deletions cut 8 bases from V and 0 bases from J, with 8 bases between. Here the CDR3 DNA reads TGTGCCAGCCAACATAATAGCAATCAGCCCCAGCATTTT. Encoded protein: CASQHNSNQPQHF.